These 13 T cell receptor beta chains were sequenced from one sample in a study of blood T cells in healthy people across ages. The use of a sample-barcoded 5' primer and a J-beta primer mix characterized a second PCR of about 7 to 12 cycles. Using its own MiXCR run on the 5' RACE reads, TCRdb lists one record per CDR3 protein. This sample has roughly 1,700,000 distinct CDR3 sequences, with about 30% found just once. Sequencing was carried out using blood. The receptors here all came from a woman aged 25 to 39 in good health.

V gene TRBV6-1 combines with J gene TRBJ2-1; 14 bases fit TRBD2. Germline V gene lookup returns CDR1 MNHNS and CDR2 SASEGT. The CDR3 consists of 18 residues. The V and J ends lost 5 bases and 2 bases, in that order; junction bases with no gene match: 8. The CDR3 reads CASSTGTSGGAPYNEQFF. The CDR3 coding sequence is TGTGCCAGCAGTACCGGGACTAGCGGGGGAGCCCCCTACAATGAGCAGTTCTTC.

This chain links TRBV20-1 with TRBJ2-3; possible D gene TRBD1, 5 bases. V lost 3 bases to trimming and J lost 3 bases, with 16 bases between them. The V gene's germline CDR1 is DFQATT and CDR2 SNEGSKA (reference sequence). The CDR3 contains 15 residues. The CDR3 DNA sequence: TGCAGTGCTAGGCTGACCCTTAGGGGTACAGATACGCAGTATTTT. It is translated as CSARLTLRGTDTQYF.

There are a few counts of this clonotype. The CDR3 DNA sequence: TGTGCCAGCAGTTACTCAAGCGGGAGCCTCTCCTACAATGAGCAGTTCTTC. Translating gives CASSYSSGSLSYNEQFF. The V gene is TRBV6-6, the J gene TRBJ2-1, with 8 positions matching TRBD2. Germline CDR1 is MNHNY and CDR2 is SVGAGI (reference sequence). Trimming at V came to 0 bases and at J to 0 bases, leaving 4 bases not matched to a gene. The CDR3 extends over 17 amino acids.

This clonotype was recorded a few times. This chain uses TRBV20-1 with TRBJ2-3; D gene unclear. Germline V gene sequence: CDR1 DFQATT, CDR2 SNEGSKA (reference sequence). Trimming took off 6 bases at V and 2 bases at J, with 12 bases between the two ends. The CDR3 contains 13 residues. The CDR3 DNA is TGCAGTGCCCCCCAAGGGCCCACAGATACGCAGTATTTT. As protein: CSAPQGPTDTQYF.

This clonotype was counted once. This rearrangement joins TRBV9 to TRBJ2-1; D possibly corresponds to TRBD2 (5 bases). V lost 0 bases to trimming and J lost 7 bases, with 14 bases between them. The V gene's germline CDR1 is SGDLS and CDR2 YYNGEE. The CDR3 contains 15 residues. CDR3 residues: CASSVEASFWNEQFF. CDR3 in DNA: TGTGCCAGCAGCGTAGAAGCTAGCTTTTGGAATGAGCAGTTCTTC.

The V call is TRBV7-8, the J call TRBJ2-4, with D possibly matching TRBD1 (6 bases). The J call may be wrong; the DNA end is better matched by TRBJ2-7. This CDR3 is 18 amino acids long. Germline V lookup: CDR1 SGHVS, CDR2 FQNEAQ. The CDR3 spells CASSSPGTPLFTRYEQYF. As DNA, the CDR3 is TGTGCCAGCAGCTCGCCCGGGACACCCTTATTTACCCGCTACGAGCAGTACTTC.

Worth noting for this clonotype: This may be a read error: a much more frequent sequence differs by one nucleotide. The chain has TRBV5-5 and TRBJ2-5; possible D gene TRBD2, 5 bases. This CDR3 is 16 amino acids long. The germline CDR1 and CDR2 sequences are SGHKS and YYEKEE (reference sequence). V gave up 4 bases and J gave up 4 bases, with 20 bases separating them. CDR3 loop: CASSPRAGVRGETQYF. Here the CDR3 DNA reads TGTGCCAGCAGCCCCCGCGCGGGCGTCAGAGGAGAGACCCAGTACTTC.

This clonotype was observed a few times. V and J are TRBV7-2 and TRBJ1-6, with D uncertain. The V and J ends lost 6 bases and 7 bases respectively, with 13 bases between them. The CDR3 is made up of 14 amino acids. CDR1 SGHTA and CDR2 FQGNSA come from the germline V gene. The CDR3 sequence is CASRRFGGNSPLHF. In nucleotides, the CDR3 is TGTGCCAGCAGACGCTTTGGAGGGAATTCACCCCTCCACTTT.

Details on this clonotype: This may be a read error, as it is one base from a much larger clone. The chain has TRBV7-2 and TRBJ1-6; TRBD1 might be the D (5 bases). Germline V gene sequence: CDR1 SGHTA, CDR2 FQGNSA. Deletions cut 1 base from V and 8 bases from J, with 12 bases between. CDR3 length: 15 residues. The CDR3 DNA is TGTGCCAGCAGCTTAGGGGCGACAGCCGATTCACCCCTCCACTTT. It codes for CASSLGATADSPLHF.

This clonotype came up a few times. J is TRBJ2-3 and V is TRBV20-1, with TRBD2 identical over 7 bases. The CDR3 is 14 residues long. Germline CDR1 reads DFQATT; CDR2 reads SNEGSKA (reference sequence). Trimming removed 0 bases from V and 6 bases from J; junction bases left unmatched: 6. The CDR3 nucleotides are TGCAGTGCTAGAGATGGTAGCGGGTCGGATACGCAGTATTTT. It translates to CSARDGSGSDTQYF.

This clonotype was detected many times. The chain recombines TRBV5-5 with TRBJ2-7; 15 bases match TRBD2. Germline V gives CDR1 SGHKS, CDR2 YYEKEE (reference sequence). With V trimmed by 5 bases and J by 4 bases, 10 bases remained unmatched. This CDR3 is 17 amino acids long. The CDR3 sequence is CASRPGLAGGASYEQYF. The CDR3 bases are TGTGCCAGCAGGCCAGGACTAGCGGGGGGGGCATCGTACGAGCAGTACTTC.

The chain links TRBV20-1 to TRBJ2-5; tentatively, D is TRBD2 (5 bases). Germline CDR1 is DFQATT and CDR2 is SNEGSKA (reference sequence). The V end lost 4 bases, the J end lost 11 bases, and 23 bases lay between the germline ends. This CDR3 comprises 14 residues. CDR3 coding DNA: TGCAGTGCTATATCGTCCTCTAGCACAGATACGCAGTACTTC. This codes for CSAISSSSTDTQYF.

At least ten counts were recorded for this clonotype. The V gene is TRBV12-3 or TRBV12-4, the J gene TRBJ2-6; D uncertain. Trimming removed 3 bases from V and 3 bases from J, with 6 bases in between. The CDR3 loop spans 14 amino acids. The CDR3 DNA sequence: TGTGCCAGCAGTTTGATGAGTGGGGCCAACGTCCTGACTTTC. It codes for CASSLMSGANVLTF.